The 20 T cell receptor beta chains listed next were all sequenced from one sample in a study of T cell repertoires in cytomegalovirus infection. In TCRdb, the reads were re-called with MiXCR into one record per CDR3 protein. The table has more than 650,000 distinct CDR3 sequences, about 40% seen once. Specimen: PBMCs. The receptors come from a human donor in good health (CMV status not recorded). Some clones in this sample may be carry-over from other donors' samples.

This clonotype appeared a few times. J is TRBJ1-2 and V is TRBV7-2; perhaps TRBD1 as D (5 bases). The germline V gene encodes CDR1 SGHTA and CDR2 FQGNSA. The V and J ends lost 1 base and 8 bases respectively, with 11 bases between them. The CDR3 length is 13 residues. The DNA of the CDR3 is TGTGCCAGCAGCTTAGTAGGACACCAAGGCTACACCTTC. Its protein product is CASSLVGHQGYTF.

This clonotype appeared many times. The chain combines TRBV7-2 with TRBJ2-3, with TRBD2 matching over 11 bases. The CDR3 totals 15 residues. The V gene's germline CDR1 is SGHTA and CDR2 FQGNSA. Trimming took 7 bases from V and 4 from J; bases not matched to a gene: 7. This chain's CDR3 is CASIYSGRAPDTQYF. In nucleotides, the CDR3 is TGTGCCAGCATCTATAGCGGGAGGGCCCCAGATACGCAGTATTTT.

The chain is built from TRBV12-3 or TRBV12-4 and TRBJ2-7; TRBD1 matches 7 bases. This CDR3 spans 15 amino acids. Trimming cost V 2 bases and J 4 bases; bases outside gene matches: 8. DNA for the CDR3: TGTGCCAGCAGTTTAATCCAGGGGGAATATTACGAGCAGTACTTC. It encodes CASSLIQGEYYEQYF.

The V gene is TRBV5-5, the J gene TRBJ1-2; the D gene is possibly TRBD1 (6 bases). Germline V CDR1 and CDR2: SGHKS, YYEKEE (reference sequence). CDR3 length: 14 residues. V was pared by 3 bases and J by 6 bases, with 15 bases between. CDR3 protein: CASSWSRGGHGYTF. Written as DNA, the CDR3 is TGTGCCAGCAGCTGGAGCAGGGGAGGACATGGCTACACCTTC.

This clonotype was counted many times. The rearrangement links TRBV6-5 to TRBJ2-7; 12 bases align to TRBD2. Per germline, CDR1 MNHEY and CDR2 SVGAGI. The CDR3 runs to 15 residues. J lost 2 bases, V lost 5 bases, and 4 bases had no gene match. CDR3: CASSPGLAGTYEQYF. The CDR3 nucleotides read TGTGCCAGCAGTCCCGGACTAGCGGGAACCTACGAGCAGTACTTC.

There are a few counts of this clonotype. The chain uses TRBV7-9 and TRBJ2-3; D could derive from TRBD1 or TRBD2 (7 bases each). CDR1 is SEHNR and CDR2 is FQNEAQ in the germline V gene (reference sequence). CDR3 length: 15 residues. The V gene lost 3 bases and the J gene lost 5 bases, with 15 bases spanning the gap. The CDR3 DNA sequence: TGTGCCAGCAGCTTCCAGGGGGGGTCCTTAGATACGCAGTATTTT. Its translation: CASSFQGGSLDTQYF.

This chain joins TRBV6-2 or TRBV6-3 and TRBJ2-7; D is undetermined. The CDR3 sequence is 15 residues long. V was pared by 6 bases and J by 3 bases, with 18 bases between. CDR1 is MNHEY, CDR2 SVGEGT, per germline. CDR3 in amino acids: CASSQTPGSDYEQYF. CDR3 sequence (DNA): TGTGCCAGCAGCCAAACACCGGGCAGTGACTACGAGCAGTACTTC.

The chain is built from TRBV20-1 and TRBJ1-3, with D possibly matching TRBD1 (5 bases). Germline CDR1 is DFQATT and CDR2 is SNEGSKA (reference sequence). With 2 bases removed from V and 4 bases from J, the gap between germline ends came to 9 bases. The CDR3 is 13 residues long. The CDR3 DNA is TGCAGTGCTAGACAGGGTATCGGAAACACCATATATTTT. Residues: CSARQGIGNTIYF.

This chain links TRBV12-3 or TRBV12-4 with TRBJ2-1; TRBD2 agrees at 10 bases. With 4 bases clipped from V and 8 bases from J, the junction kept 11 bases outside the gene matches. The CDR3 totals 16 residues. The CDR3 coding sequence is TGTGCCAGCAGTTCACCGTCTAGCGGGAGTATGTATGAGCAGTTCTTC. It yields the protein CASSSPSSGSMYEQFF.

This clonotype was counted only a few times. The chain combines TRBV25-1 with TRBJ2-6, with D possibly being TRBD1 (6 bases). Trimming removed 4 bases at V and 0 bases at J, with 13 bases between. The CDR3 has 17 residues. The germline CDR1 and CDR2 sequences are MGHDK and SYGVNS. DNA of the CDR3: TGTGCCAGCAGTGGTGGAACAGGGCTCTCTGGGGCCAACGTCCTGACTTTC. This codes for CASSGGTGLSGANVLTF.

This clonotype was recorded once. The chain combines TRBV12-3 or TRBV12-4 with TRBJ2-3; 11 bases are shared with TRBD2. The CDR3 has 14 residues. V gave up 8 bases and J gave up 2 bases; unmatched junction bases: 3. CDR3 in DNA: TGTGCCAGCGGGACTAGCGGATTCACAGATACGCAGTATTTT. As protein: CASGTSGFTDTQYF.

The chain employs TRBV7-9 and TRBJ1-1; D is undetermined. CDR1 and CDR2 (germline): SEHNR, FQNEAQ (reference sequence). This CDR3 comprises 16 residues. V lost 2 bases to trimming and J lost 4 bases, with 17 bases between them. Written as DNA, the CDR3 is TGTGCCAGCAGCTTAAGGCTCAGGCAACGGGGCACTGAAGCTTTCTTT. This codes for CASSLRLRQRGTEAFF. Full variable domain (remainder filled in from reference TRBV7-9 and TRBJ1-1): DTGVSQNPRHKITKRGQNVTFRCDPISEHNRLYWYRQTLGQGPEFLTYFQNEAQLEKSRLLSDRFSAERPKGSFSTLEIQRTEQGDSAMYLCASSLRLRQRGTEAFFGQGTRLTVV.

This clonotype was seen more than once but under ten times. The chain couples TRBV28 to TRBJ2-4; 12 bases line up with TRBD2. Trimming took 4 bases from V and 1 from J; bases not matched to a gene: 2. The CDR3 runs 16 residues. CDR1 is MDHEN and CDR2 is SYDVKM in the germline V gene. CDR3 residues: CASSSGLAGAKNIQYF. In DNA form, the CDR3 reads TGTGCCAGCAGTTCCGGACTAGCGGGGGCCAAAAACATTCAGTACTTC.

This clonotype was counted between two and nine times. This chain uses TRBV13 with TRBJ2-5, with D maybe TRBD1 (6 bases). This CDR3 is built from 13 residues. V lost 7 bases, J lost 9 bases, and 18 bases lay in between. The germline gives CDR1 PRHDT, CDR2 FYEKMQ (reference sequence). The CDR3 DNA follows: TGTGCCAGCACCCAAGGACAGACCAAGGCCCAGTACTTC. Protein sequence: CASTQGQTKAQYF.

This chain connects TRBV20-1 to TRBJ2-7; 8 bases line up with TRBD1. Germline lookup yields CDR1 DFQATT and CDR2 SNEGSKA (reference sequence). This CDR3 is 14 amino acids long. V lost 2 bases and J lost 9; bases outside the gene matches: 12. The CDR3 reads CSARMTGVRLVQYF. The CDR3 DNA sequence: TGCAGTGCTAGAATGACAGGGGTACGGTTGGTGCAGTACTTC.

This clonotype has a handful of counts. For the CDR3, the DNA is TGTGCCAGCAGTTTATCTTGGGGGGGCTCCTACGAGCAGTACTTC. This gives the protein CASSLSWGGSYEQYF. This chain uses TRBV27 with TRBJ2-7, with 7 bases fitting TRBD2. Germline V gene lookup returns CDR1 MNHEY and CDR2 SMNVEV (reference sequence). The CDR3 contains 15 residues. J lost 0 bases, V lost 0 bases, and 2 bases had no gene match.

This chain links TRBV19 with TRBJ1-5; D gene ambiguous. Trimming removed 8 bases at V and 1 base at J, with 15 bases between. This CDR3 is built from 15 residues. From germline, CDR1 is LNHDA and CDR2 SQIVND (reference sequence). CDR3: CASVVSDSSNQPQHF. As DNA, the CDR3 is TGTGCCAGTGTCGTGTCAGACTCAAGCAATCAGCCCCAGCATTTT.

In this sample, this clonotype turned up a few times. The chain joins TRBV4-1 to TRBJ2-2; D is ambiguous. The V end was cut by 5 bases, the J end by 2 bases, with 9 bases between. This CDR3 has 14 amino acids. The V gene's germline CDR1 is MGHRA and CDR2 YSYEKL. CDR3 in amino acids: CASSRADNTGELFF. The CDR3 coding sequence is TGCGCCAGCAGCAGGGCAGATAACACCGGGGAGCTGTTTTTT.

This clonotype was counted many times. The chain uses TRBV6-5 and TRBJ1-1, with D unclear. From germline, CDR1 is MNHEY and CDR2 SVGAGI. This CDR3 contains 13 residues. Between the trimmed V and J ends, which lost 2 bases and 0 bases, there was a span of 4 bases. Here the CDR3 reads CASSYSLNTEAFF. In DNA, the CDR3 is TGTGCCAGCAGTTACAGTTTGAACACTGAAGCTTTCTTT.

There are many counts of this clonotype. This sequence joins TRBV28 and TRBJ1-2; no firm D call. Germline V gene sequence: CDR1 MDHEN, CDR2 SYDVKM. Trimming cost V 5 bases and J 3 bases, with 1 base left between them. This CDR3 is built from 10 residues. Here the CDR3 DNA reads TGTGCCAGCAGTGACTATGGCTACACCTTC. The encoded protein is CASSDYGYTF.